A selection of T cell receptor beta chains follows, all from one sample in a study of coeliac disease. Produced via immunoSEQ multiplex PCR; TCRdb's table is partial and in-frame only. Of roughly 4,000 clones in the sample, around 59% were seen once. Input material: lymphocytes from the gut lamina propria. The source is a man between 65 and 85 years old without celiac disease. The CDR3 runs from the conserved cysteine through the conserved F or W. Each record gives: D gene, J gene, clone size, CDR3 length, V gene, CDR3 protein, CDR3 DNA. D genes are given only for firm matches. A clone size is listed for some rows: how often the clone was seen (once, few, many), or a class if it is expanded.

TRBD1,TRBJ2-5,NA,14,TRBV27,CASSMTGARETQYF,TGTGCCAGCAGTATGACAGGGGCCAGAGAGACCCAGTACTTC
NA,TRBJ2-5,NA,15,TRBV7-6,CASSLGWGGQGTQYF,TGTGCCAGCAGCTTAGGTTGGGGGGGCCAAGGGACCCAGTACTTC
TRBD1,TRBJ2-7,few,14,TRBV6-5,CASSYSGGGYEQYF,TGTGCCAGCAGTTATTCAGGGGGCGGTTACGAGCAGTACTTC
NA,TRBJ1-1,NA,15,TRBV6-1,CASSETKGGVTEAFF,TGTGCCAGCAGTGAAACGAAAGGGGGAGTAACTGAAGCTTTCTTT
NA,TRBJ2-4,NA,14,TRBV28,CASTTGGGRGIQYF,TGTGCCAGCACCACAGGAGGGGGGAGGGGCATTCAGTACTTC
NA,TRBJ2-7,NA,13,TRBV18,CASSLSQGYEQYF,TGTGCCAGCTCACTCTCTCAGGGGTACGAGCAGTACTTC
NA,TRBJ2-2,NA,16,TRBV5-4,CASSLYGGANTGELFF,TGTGCCAGCAGCTTGTACGGGGGAGCTAACACCGGGGAGCTGTTTTTT
NA,TRBJ2-1,NA,14,TRBV6-4,CASSLEPWDNEQFF,TGTGCCAGCAGCCTAGAACCCTGGGACAATGAGCAGTTCTTC
TRBD1,TRBJ2-3,NA,13,TRBV6-6,CASSFGQGDTQYF,TGTGCCAGCAGTTTTGGACAGGGAGATACGCAGTATTTT
NA,TRBJ1-2,NA,13,TRBV7-2,CASSPTGNYGYTF,TGTGCCAGCAGCCCGACAGGAAACTATGGCTACACCTTC
NA,TRBJ2-2,few,12,TRBV6-1,CASRQGTGELFF,TGTGCCAGCAGACAGGGCACCGGGGAGCTGTTTTTT
TRBD2,TRBJ2-3,few,14,TRBV13,CASSSAGFTDTQYF,TGTGCCAGCAGCTCAGCGGGGTTCACAGATACGCAGTATTTT
TRBD2,TRBJ2-1,NA,16,TRBV7-8,CASSSPLGGGNNEQFF,TGTGCCAGCAGCTCTCCTCTGGGGGGGGGAAACAATGAGCAGTTCTTC
TRBD1,TRBJ1-2,few,16,TRBV28,CASNSQGTGGFWGYTF,TGTGCCAGCAACTCCCAGGGGACAGGGGGCTTTTGGGGCTACACCTTC
TRBD2,TRBJ2-5,NA,15,TRBV11-1,CASSMERGGLKTQYF,TGTGCCAGCAGCATGGAGCGGGGGGGCCTGAAGACCCAGTACTTC